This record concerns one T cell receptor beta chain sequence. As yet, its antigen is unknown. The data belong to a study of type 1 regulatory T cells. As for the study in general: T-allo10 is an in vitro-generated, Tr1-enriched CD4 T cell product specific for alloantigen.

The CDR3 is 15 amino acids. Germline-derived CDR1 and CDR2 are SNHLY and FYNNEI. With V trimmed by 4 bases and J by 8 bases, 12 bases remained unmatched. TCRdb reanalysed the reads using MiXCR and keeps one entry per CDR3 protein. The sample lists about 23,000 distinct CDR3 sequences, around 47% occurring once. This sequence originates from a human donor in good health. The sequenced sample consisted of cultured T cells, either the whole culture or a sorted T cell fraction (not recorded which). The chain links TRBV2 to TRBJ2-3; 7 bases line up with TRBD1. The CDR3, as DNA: TGTGCCAGCAGTGCCCTTAGGGCCGGGGACAGTACGCAGTATTTT. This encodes CASSALRAGDSTQYF.